Sequencing of this T cell receptor (beta chain) was carried out in a study of T cell responses to AZD1222 COVID-19 vaccine. General study points: A mostly white British donor set with more females was recruited, and clonal diversity was possibly underestimated. The study identified only a handful of AZD1222 recipients as seropositive at baseline. The peak T cell response came first, and repertoires were sampled only after it.

A note on this clone: The target antigen is unknown.

The ends lost 3 bases at V and 3 bases at J; junction bases unmatched: 9. Looked up from germline, CDR1 is KGHSH and CDR2 is LQKENI. The CDR3 is 16 residues long. Here immunoSEQ multiplex PCR was the method, and the copy in TCRdb shows in-frame clones only, minus some. The sample lists about 200,000 clones; 85% to 95% were seen once. The TCR originated in an adult in good health. The V and J genes are TRBV18 and TRBJ2-7, with 9 bases aligning to TRBD1. The sequences come from peripheral blood, collected on day 0 of MenACWY control vaccination. For the CDR3, the DNA is TGTGCCAGCTCACCGGATGGGACAGGGTTTCTCTACGAGCAGTACTTC. This sequence encodes CASSPDGTGFLYEQYF.